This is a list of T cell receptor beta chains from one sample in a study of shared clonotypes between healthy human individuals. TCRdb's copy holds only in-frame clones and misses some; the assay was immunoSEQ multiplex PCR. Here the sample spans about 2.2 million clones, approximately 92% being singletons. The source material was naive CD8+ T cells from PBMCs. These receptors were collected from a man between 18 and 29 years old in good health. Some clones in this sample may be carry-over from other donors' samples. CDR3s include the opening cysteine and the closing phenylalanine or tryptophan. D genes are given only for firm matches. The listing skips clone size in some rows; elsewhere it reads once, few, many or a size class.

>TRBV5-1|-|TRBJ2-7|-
CASSPRLAGSSYEQYF
TGCGCCAGCAGCCCCCGGTTGGCAGGGAGCTCCTACGAGCAGTACTTC
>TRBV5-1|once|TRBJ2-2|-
CASRVNTGELFF
TGCGCCAGCCGCGTAAACACCGGGGAGCTGTTTTTT
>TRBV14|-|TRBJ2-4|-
CASSLRAVGPTIQYF
TGTGCCAGCAGCCTGAGGGCGGTAGGGCCAACGATTCAGTACTTC
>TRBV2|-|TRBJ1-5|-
CASSERDSNQPQHF
TGTGCCAGCAGTGAACGGGACAGCAATCAGCCCCAGCATTTT
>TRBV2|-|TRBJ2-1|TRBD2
CASITSARTSGRVGYEQFF
TGTGCCAGCATTACTTCTGCTAGGACTAGCGGGAGGGTGGGTTATGAGCAGTTCTTC
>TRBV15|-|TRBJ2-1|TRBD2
CATSRRAGAPDEQFF
TGTGCCACCAGCAGGAGAGCGGGAGCCCCCGATGAGCAGTTCTTC
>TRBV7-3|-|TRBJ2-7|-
CASSSRETTEQYF
TGTGCCAGCAGCTCCAGAGAGACTACGGAGCAGTACTTC
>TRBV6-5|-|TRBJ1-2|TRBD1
CASNYDRVEYGYTF
TGTGCCAGCAACTACGACAGGGTAGAATATGGCTACACCTTC
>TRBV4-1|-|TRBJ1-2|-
CASSQVGRVLLDGYTF
TGCGCCAGCAGCCAAGTGGGGAGGGTTCTTCTTGATGGCTACACCTTC
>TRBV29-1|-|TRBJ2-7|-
CSVASDRAYEQYF
TGCAGCGTCGCCTCTGACAGAGCCTACGAGCAGTACTTC
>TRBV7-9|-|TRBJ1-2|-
CASSSGAGPSNYGYTF
TGTGCCAGCAGCTCGGGCGCCGGCCCCTCTAACTATGGCTACACCTTC
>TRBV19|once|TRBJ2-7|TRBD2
CASAGLAGVHSYEQYF
TGTGCCAGCGCGGGACTAGCGGGAGTCCACTCCTACGAGCAGTACTTC